This T cell receptor (beta chain) was recorded in a study of identical twins. Study-level findings and limits: Out-of-frame alpha sequences that twins shared showed excess low generation probability. The same donors were not followed; conclusions instead depended on cross-sectional statistical analysis. Memory repertoires lacked the insertion deficit that abundant cord blood beta clonotypes showed.

Template switching added a universal primer site; cDNA carried unique molecular identifiers. TCRdb re-derived calls from the 5' RACE reads in MiXCR, one entry per CDR3 protein. The repertoire consists of 450,000 to 650,000 distinct CDR3 sequences, with 9% to 10% occurring once and the leading ten covering approximately 3%. As concerns this clonotype: Its antigen is as yet unknown.

Germline V gene sequence: CDR1 SGHAT, CDR2 FQNNGV. The CDR3 loop spans 15 amino acids. Trimming took 5 bases from V and 9 from J; bases not matched to a gene: 11. The same sample was also used in a study of yellow fever vaccine responses in identical twins.

J is TRBJ2-1 and V is TRBV11-2; 9 bases align to TRBD1. Source material: PBMCs. This TCR was recovered from a woman between 18 and 29 years old in good health. DNA of the CDR3: TGTGCCAGCAGCATAGCCGGGACAGGGAAAGGTGAGCAGTTCTTC. Translation gives CASSIAGTGKGEQFF.